Listed below are T cell receptor beta chains from one sample, sequenced in a study of vaccination and CD4 T cells after COVID-19. TCRdb recomputed calls from the PCR reads with MiXCR, one row per CDR3 protein. The repertoire holds about 16,000 distinct CDR3 sequences, about 51% seen once, with 15% to 20% in the top ten. These receptors' antigens are unknown. The material sequenced was CD4+ T cells from blood, cultured in vitro, taken before SARS-CoV-2 vaccination. Source of these receptors: a human donor who had recovered from COVID-19. The conserved cysteine and the conserved F or W are not part of the CDR3 here.

cdr3_aa cdr3_length v_call
ASSPRGQGESGYT 13 TRBV7-9
SAGLAGVGETQY 12 TRBV20-1
ASSPIAGASQPQH 13 TRBV11-2
ASSEAFLRGSYGYT 14 TRBV2
ATTGTAMNEQY 11 TRBV6-1
SASQTGELF 9 TRBV20-1
AILGTSGSGELF 12 TRBV10-3
ASIRQGVGGANVLT 14 TRBV2
SAREDLRRTDTQY 13 TRBV20-1
ASAREGTGELF 11 TRBV6-2/TRBV6-3
SVESGGGQPQH 11 TRBV29-1
ASSPLPGQGADTQY 14 TRBV6-1
ASSPLQGMNTEAF 13 TRBV18
ASSWSVEEMTTEAF 14 TRBV28
ATSDDPGGRNEQF 13 TRBV24-1
ASRLTGGTEAF 11 TRBV6-1
SAGIAGGSDTQY 12 TRBV20-1
AWGAGTSGQETQY 13 TRBV30
ASSYRQGYGYT 11 TRBV6-5
ATSDWDTNYGYT 12 TRBV24-1
AWSRIGPRLGYT 12 TRBV30
ASTGGDYGYT 10 TRBV5-6
ASSLSNRDTQY 11 TRBV5-4
ASSTGTGYHSNQPQH 15 TRBV19
ASREPGQEHGYT 12 TRBV6-2/TRBV6-3
ASSPTIKSGLESYEQY 16 TRBV7-2
SARVRGRGTGELF 13 TRBV20-1
ASSFDRGSETQY 12 TRBV5-1
ASSTPTGGLASGANVLT 17 TRBV5-4
ASSLLTGMNTGELF 14 TRBV7-9
SARDMEPIAKNIQY 14 TRBV20-1
ASSYSSEGDTQY 12 TRBV6-2/TRBV6-3
ASSALLKRDSSYNEQF 16 TRBV6-2/TRBV6-3
ASSFLAGTVTDTQY 14 TRBV7-9
ASSQGNGGLITDTQY 15 TRBV4-2
ASSWDWYNEQF 11 TRBV27
SARDKGWFSYEQY 13 TRBV20-1
ACQTGLANEQY 11 TRBV6-1
ASSRGLYNEQF 11 TRBV6-1
ASKDTPRGSPLH 12 TRBV28
ASRHRQDEKLF 11 TRBV5-1
ASSPRRDRVTDTQY 14 TRBV18